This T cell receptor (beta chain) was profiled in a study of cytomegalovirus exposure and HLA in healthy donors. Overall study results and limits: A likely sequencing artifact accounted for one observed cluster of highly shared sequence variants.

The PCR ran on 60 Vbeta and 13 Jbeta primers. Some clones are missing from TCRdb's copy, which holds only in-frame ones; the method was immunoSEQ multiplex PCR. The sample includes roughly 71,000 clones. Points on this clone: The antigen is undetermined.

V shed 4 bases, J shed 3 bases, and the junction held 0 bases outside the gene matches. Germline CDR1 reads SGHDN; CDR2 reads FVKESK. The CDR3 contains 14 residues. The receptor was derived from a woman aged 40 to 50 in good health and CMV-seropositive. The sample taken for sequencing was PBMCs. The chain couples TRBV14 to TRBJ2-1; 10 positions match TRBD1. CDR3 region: CASSRTGGYNEQFF. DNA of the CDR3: TGTGCCAGCAGCCGGACAGGGGGCTACAATGAGCAGTTCTTC.